Sequencing of this T cell receptor (beta chain) was carried out in a study of blood T cell repertoires in COVID-19. Study at large: COVID-19 samples from acute and convalescent phases originated in the United States, Italy and Spain. PBMCs, B-cell-depleted T cells, or T cells were the source of the cDNA or gDNA that made up the material.

Methods used by the authors: Estimation of nucleated cell counts was performed using reference gene primer amplification. Repertoires were generated with immunoSEQ multiplex PCR, while TCRdb's copy carries only in-frame clones and drops some. Clone size and V and J calls were adopted from that table, with D and trimming inferred from the DNA. Of 150,000 to 200,000 clones in the sample, about nine tenths were seen once. Germline V CDR1 and CDR2: SGHRS, YFSETQ. The CDR3 loop spans 15 amino acids. Trimming took off 4 bases at V and 6 bases at J, with 18 bases between the two ends. What was sequenced was peripheral blood. The chain has TRBV5-1 and TRBJ2-3; weak D call: TRBD1 (5 bases). The source of this sequence is a man aged 70-80 years with active or convalescent COVID-19. This chain's CDR3 is CASSKAGWGLDTQYF. DNA of the CDR3: TGCGCCAGCAGCAAAGCAGGGTGGGGCCTCGATACGCAGTATTTT. Looking up the rest from reference TRBV5-1 and TRBJ2-3 gives the full variable domain: KAGVTQTPRYLIKTRGQQVTLSCSPISGHRSVSWYQQTPGQGLQFLFEYFSETQRNKGNFPGRFSGRQFSNSRSEMNVSTLELGDSALYLCASSKAGWGLDTQYFGPGTRLTVL.